This TCR beta chain was captured in a study of cytomegalovirus exposure and HLA in healthy donors. It was the roughly 130-subject validation cohort, separate from the approximately 700-subject first cohort, to which the donors belonged. This CDR3 has 12 residues. The germline gives CDR1 SQVTM, CDR2 ANQGSEA. The V end was cut by 4 bases, the J end by 6 bases, with 10 bases between. Study-wide findings and caveats: Diagnosis of cytomegalovirus status made by the classifier reportedly showed high specificity and sensitivity. Most TCR sequences were seen very rarely across donors, but some public TCRs occurred in many.

Concerning this clone: As yet, its antigen is unknown.

Produced via immunoSEQ multiplex PCR; TCRdb's table is partial and in-frame only. The sample shows more than 95,000 clones, approximately 92% of them seen only once. The origin of this receptor is a woman between 18 and 29 years old in good health and CMV-seronegative. The chain is built from TRBV29-1 and TRBJ2-1; D not resolved. What was sequenced was PBMCs. The CDR3: CSVAPLPNEQFF. The CDR3, as DNA: TGCAGCGTTGCACCGCTACCCAATGAGCAGTTCTTC.